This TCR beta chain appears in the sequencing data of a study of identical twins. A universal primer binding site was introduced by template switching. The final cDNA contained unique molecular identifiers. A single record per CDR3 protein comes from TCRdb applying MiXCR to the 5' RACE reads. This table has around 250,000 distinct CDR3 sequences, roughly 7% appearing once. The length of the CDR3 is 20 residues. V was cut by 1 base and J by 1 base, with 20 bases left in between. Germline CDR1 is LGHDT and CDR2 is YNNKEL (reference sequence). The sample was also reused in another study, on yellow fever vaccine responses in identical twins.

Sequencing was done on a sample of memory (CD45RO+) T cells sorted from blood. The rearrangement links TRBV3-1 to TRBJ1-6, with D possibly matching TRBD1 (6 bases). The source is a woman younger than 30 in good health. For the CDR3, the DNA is TGTGCCAGCAGCCAAGGGCCGAAACAGGGATTTAGTTCCTATAATTCACCCCTCCACTTT. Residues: CASSQGPKQGFSSYNSPLHF.